Listed below are T cell receptor beta chains from one sample, sequenced in a study of CD8 T cells in ankylosing spondylitis. MiXCR, applied by TCRdb to the 5' RACE reads, yields one record per CDR3 protein. The profile shows around 890,000 distinct CDR3 sequences, approximately 12% of them singletons. Specimen: blood, either unsorted or a sorted T cell fraction (not recorded which). Receptors were obtained from a male donor with ankylosing spondylitis. CDR3s include the opening cysteine and the closing phenylalanine or tryptophan. The order of the fields is D gene, CDR3 length, V gene, clone size, J gene, CDR3 protein, CDR3 DNA. D genes are given only for firm matches. A row's size may be missing; if present it is once, few, many or a size class.

>TRBD2|15|TRBV7-2|many|TRBJ2-7
CASRRTSGSSYEQYF
TGTGCCAGCAGGAGGACTAGCGGGAGTTCCTACGAGCAGTACTTC
>TRBD2|15|TRBV18|few|TRBJ2-1
CASSPGLASPGEQFF
TGTGCCAGCTCCCCGGGACTAGCGTCCCCGGGTGAGCAGTTCTTC
>-|16|TRBV7-7|few|TRBJ2-3
CASSLGRGGDVDTQYF
TGTGCTAGCAGCTTAGGAAGAGGGGGAGACGTAGATACGCAGTATTTT
>TRBD2|16|TRBV11-2|many|TRBJ2-7
CASTLGEAGGVYEQYF
TGTGCCAGCACTTTAGGGGAAGCGGGAGGTGTTTACGAGCAGTACTTC
>TRBD1|15|TRBV20-1|-|TRBJ2-3
CSATDRVGDTDTQYF
TGCAGTGCTACAGACAGGGTCGGGGACACAGATACGCAGTATTTT
>TRBD1|15|TRBV20-1|-|TRBJ2-7
CSARDHRGFSYEQYF
TGCAGTGCTAGAGATCACAGGGGGTTCTCCTACGAGCAGTACTTC
>-|14|TRBV7-9|-|TRBJ1-1
CASSLVGQTTEAFF
TGTGCCAGCAGCTTAGTAGGCCAGACTACTGAAGCTTTCTTT
>TRBD1|16|TRBV5-1|once|TRBJ1-1
CASSFWTGGGNTEAFF
TGCGCCAGCAGCTTCTGGACAGGGGGGGGAAACACTGAAGCTTTCTTT
>TRBD2|17|TRBV7-2|-|TRBJ2-3
CASSLGAGSSGPDTQYF
TGTGCCAGCAGCTTAGGAGCGGGTTCTAGCGGGCCAGATACGCAGTATTTT
>-|18|TRBV20-1|few|TRBJ2-4
CSARAQPTGTIAKNIQYF
TGCAGTGCTAGAGCACAACCCACAGGGACAATCGCCAAAAACATTCAGTACTTC
>-|15|TRBV7-2|many|TRBJ2-7
CASSRGAHGLYEQYF
TGTGCCAGCAGCCGGGGGGCACACGGGCTCTACGAGCAGTACTTC
>TRBD2|16|TRBV5-1|few|TRBJ2-1
CASSGPAGGPQNEQFF
TGCGCCAGCAGCGGTCCAGCGGGAGGGCCCCAGAATGAGCAGTTCTTC
>TRBD1|15|TRBV12-3/TRBV12-4|many|TRBJ2-1
CASSLRTGGHNEQFF
TGTGCCAGCAGTTTACGGACAGGGGGCCACAATGAGCAGTTCTTC
>TRBD2|15|TRBV12-3/TRBV12-4|-|TRBJ2-5
CASSLREGVQETQYF
TGTGCCAGCAGTTTGCGGGAGGGCGTCCAAGAGACCCAGTACTTC
>TRBD2|16|TRBV5-1|few|TRBJ2-1
CASSLVPSGSYNEQFF
TGCGCCAGCAGCTTGGTTCCTAGCGGGAGCTACAATGAGCAGTTCTTC
>-|13|TRBV20-1|many|TRBJ1-2
CSAERGRGYGYTF
TGCAGTGCCGAGAGGGGCCGGGGCTATGGCTACACCTTC
>TRBD2|13|TRBV5-1|-|TRBJ2-2
CASRGRDTGELFF
TGCGCCAGCAGAGGGAGGGACACCGGGGAGCTGTTTTTT
>-|12|TRBV29-1|many|TRBJ1-2
CSVETPGDGYTF
TGCAGCGTTGAAACTCCCGGTGATGGCTACACCTTC
>-|15|TRBV12-3/TRBV12-4|-|TRBJ2-7
CASSSRMIGSYEQYF
TGTGCCAGCAGTTCCCGGATGATTGGGTCCTACGAGCAGTACTTC
>-|12|TRBV18|-|TRBJ2-6
CATGPGANVLTF
TGTGCCACTGGGCCTGGGGCCAACGTCCTGACTTTC
>TRBD2|12|TRBV10-3|few|TRBJ2-7
CATRLANYEQYF
TGTGCCACCCGACTAGCGAACTACGAGCAGTACTTC
>TRBD1|14|TRBV5-6|many|TRBJ2-5
CASSQGQGQETQYF
TGTGCCAGCAGCCAGGGACAGGGGCAAGAGACCCAGTACTTC
>-|14|TRBV3-1|-|TRBJ1-6
CASSQNRAESPLHF
TGTGCCAGCAGCCAGAACAGGGCAGAATCACCCCTCCACTTT
>TRBD1|15|TRBV4-3|-|TRBJ1-5
CASSQGTGLGQPQHF
TGCGCCAGCAGCCAAGGGACAGGGCTAGGTCAGCCCCAGCATTTT